A single sample is the source of the 23 T cell receptor beta chains below, sequenced in a study of T-cell reconstitution after alpha-beta-depleted transplantation in children. Unique molecular identifiers were incorporated during preparation of the TCRbeta library. One entry per CDR3 protein results from TCRdb running MiXCR on the PCR reads. The table records hundreds of thousands of distinct CDR3 sequences, 15% to 20% of them present only once. Sequences were derived from PBMCs, mostly from graft donor cells, sampled 360 days after TCRalphabeta/CD19-depleted stem cell transplant. These receptors were obtained from a boy younger than two who had a stem cell transplant for Wiskott-Aldrich syndrome, so the T cells may come from the graft donor.

This clonotype was seen many times. The gene calls are TRBV12-3 or TRBV12-4 and TRBJ2-2; 7 bases agree with TRBD2. This CDR3 region has 15 residues. With V trimmed by 6 bases and J by 2 bases, 6 bases remained unmatched. This CDR3 reads CASSKTAGNTGELFF. The CDR3 DNA reads as TGTGCCAGCAGCAAAACAGCGGGAAACACCGGGGAGCTGTTTTTT.

This clonotype turned up a few times. This chain links TRBV5-1 with TRBJ2-1; 11 bases agree with TRBD1. Germline trimming cut 0 bases from V and 3 bases from J; bases unmatched to any gene: 5. The germline V gene encodes CDR1 SGHRS and CDR2 YFSETQ. The CDR3 has 17 residues. The CDR3 sequence is CASSLVMGTGGYNEQFF. CDR3 nucleotide sequence: TGCGCCAGCAGCTTGGTAATGGGGACAGGGGGCTACAATGAGCAGTTCTTC.

This clonotype was observed a handful of times. CDR3 DNA: TGTGCCAGCAGCCAAGGGGCGGTAGAGACCCAGTACTTC. Protein sequence: CASSQGAVETQYF. V usage is TRBV3-1 and J usage is TRBJ2-5; D not resolved. The CDR3 has 13 residues. Germline lookup yields CDR1 LGHDT and CDR2 YNNKEL (reference sequence). Trimming took off 1 base at V and 4 bases at J, with 7 bases between the two ends.

In this sample, this clonotype turned up many times. This sequence joins TRBV12-3 or TRBV12-4 and TRBJ2-3; D not resolved. This CDR3 contains 13 residues. The V and J ends lost 2 bases and 3 bases respectively, with 6 bases between them. Here the CDR3 reads CASSLYITDTQYF. CDR3 coding DNA: TGTGCCAGCAGTTTATATATAACAGATACGCAGTATTTT.

This clonotype was seen only once. The V gene is TRBV25-1, the J gene TRBJ1-5, with 8 bases lining up with TRBD1. The CDR3 spans 15 residues. J gave up 5 bases and V 1 base, and 4 bases lay outside the gene matches. Per the germline V gene, CDR1 is MGHDK and CDR2 is SYGVNS. This CDR3 is CASSESGTGDQPQHF. The CDR3 DNA reads as TGTGCCAGCAGTGAATCCGGGACAGGAGATCAGCCCCAGCATTTT.

The chain has TRBV7-8 and TRBJ2-7, with TRBD2 matching over 12 bases. Germline V gene data show CDR1 as SGHVS and CDR2 as FQNEAQ. V shed 5 bases and J 7 bases; nucleotides not matched to a gene: 24. The CDR3 loop spans 20 amino acids. This chain's CDR3 is CASSLHRRRLAGVGLREQYF. CDR3 in DNA: TGTGCCAGCAGCCTTCATCGTCGAAGACTAGCGGGAGTCGGTCTGCGGGAGCAGTACTTC.

This chain joins TRBV24-1 and TRBJ2-3; D remains ambiguous. V was shortened by 4 bases and J by 2 bases, with 15 bases between the two germline ends. The CDR3 is made up of 16 amino acids. Germline V gene lookup returns CDR1 KGHDR and CDR2 SFDVKD. The CDR3 nucleotides are TGTGCCACCAGTGACCCGGTCGTTGGAGTCACAGATACGCAGTATTTT. It is translated as CATSDPVVGVTDTQYF.

As for this clonotype: The junction departs from the called germline gene at one end, perhaps through a read error. The chain joins TRBV7-2 to TRBJ2-7; TRBD2 agrees at 7 bases. Germline V gives CDR1 SGHTA, CDR2 FQGNSA. CDR3 length: 11 residues. The CDR3 region is CASSFRLAWHF. CDR3 DNA sequence: TGTGCCAGCAGCTTTCGACTAGCCTGGCACTTC.

The chain combines TRBV18 with TRBJ2-1; 8 bases match TRBD1. Germline values: CDR1 KGHSH, CDR2 LQKENI. The CDR3 length is 16 residues. The V segment lost 2 bases and the J segment 1 base; nucleotides outside the gene matches: 4. The CDR3 nucleotides are TGTGCCAGCTCACCATTCCGGGACAGGTCCTACAATGAGCAGTTCTTC. It is translated as CASSPFRDRSYNEQFF.

The gene calls are TRBV27 and TRBJ2-7; 8 bases line up with TRBD1. The CDR3 loop spans 15 amino acids. Germline V gene sequence: CDR1 MNHEY, CDR2 SMNVEV (reference sequence). With V trimmed by 1 base and J by 7 bases, 9 bases remained unmatched. The CDR3 DNA sequence: TGTGCCAGCAGTTTATTGGGCAGGGGGCAGAATGAGCAGTACTTC. This codes for CASSLLGRGQNEQYF.

The V gene is TRBV29-1, the J gene TRBJ2-5, with a weak D call TRBD2 (5 bases). The V end lost 3 bases, the J end lost 5 bases, and 13 bases lay between the germline ends. Per the germline V gene, CDR1 is SQVTM and CDR2 is ANQGSEA. This CDR3 is built from 13 residues. CDR3 in amino acids: CSVDIITGETQYF. The CDR3 bases are TGCAGCGTTGACATCATCACGGGGGAGACCCAGTACTTC.

The chain recombines TRBV5-6 with TRBJ2-3; D remains unclear. V was clipped by 3 bases and J by 6 bases, with 11 bases between them. The length of the CDR3 is 13 residues. Per germline, CDR1 SGHDT and CDR2 YYEEEE. The CDR3 region has the DNA TGTGCCAGCAGCTCATCCTATTTGGATACGCAGTATTTT. Residues: CASSSSYLDTQYF. The whole variable domain, filled in from reference TRBV5-6 and TRBJ2-3, reads DAGVTQSPTHLIKTRGQQVTLRCSPKSGHDTVSWYQQALGQGPQFIFQYYEEEERQRGNFPDRFSGHQFPNYSSELNVNALLLGDSALYLCASSSSYLDTQYFGPGTRLTVL.

V usage is TRBV7-6 and J usage is TRBJ1-1; D not resolved. The length of the CDR3 is 13 residues. The germline V gene has CDR1 SGHVS and CDR2 FNYEAQ. The V and J ends lost 1 base and 8 bases respectively, with 11 bases between them. CDR3 in DNA: TGTGCCAGCAGCTTAGGTTCGGATAGAGAAGCTTTCTTT. This gives the protein CASSLGSDREAFF.

As to this clonotype: A junction end diverges from the germline sequence, so it may reflect a read error. This chain links TRBV24-1 with TRBJ2-1, with 11 bases identical to TRBD2. Germline V gene data show CDR1 as KGHDR and CDR2 as SFDVKD. This CDR3 contains 16 residues. The DNA for the CDR3 is TGTGCCGCCAGTGACCCTAGCGGGAGGTCCTACAATGAGCAGTTCTTC. As protein: CAASDPSGRSYNEQFF.

This clonotype was recorded many times. The chain links TRBV29-1 to TRBJ2-3; D uncertain. The germline V gene encodes CDR1 SQVTM and CDR2 ANQGSEA. The CDR3 is 15 amino acids. The ends were cut back, 0 bases at V and 0 bases at J, with 10 bases in the middle. CDR3 sequence: CSVEDYLTSTDTQYF. The CDR3, as DNA: TGCAGCGTTGAAGATTATCTCACTAGCACAGATACGCAGTATTTT.

This clonotype was picked up many times. This chain connects TRBV10-3 to TRBJ2-7; possible D gene TRBD1, 5 bases. The V gene's germline CDR1 is ENHRY and CDR2 SYGVKD. V was trimmed by 2 bases and J by 5 bases, leaving 10 bases between them. CDR3 length equals 13 residues. CDR3 amino acids: CAISEVGQNEQYF. CDR3 DNA: TGTGCCATCAGTGAGGTGGGGCAGAACGAGCAGTACTTC.

This clonotype was recorded at least ten times. The rearrangement links TRBV6-5 to TRBJ2-7; D is possibly TRBD1 (6 bases). V shed 2 bases and J shed 1 base, with 9 bases lying between them. This CDR3 spans 14 amino acids. Germline V gene sequence: CDR1 MNHEY, CDR2 SVGAGI. The CDR3 DNA reads as TGTGCCAGCAGTTACCGGGACACTTCCTACGAGCAGTACTTC. Translating gives CASSYRDTSYEQYF.

This clonotype appeared a few times. V usage is TRBV6-5 and J usage is TRBJ2-4; a weak D match, TRBD2 (6 bases). Germline V CDR1 and CDR2: MNHEY, SVGAGI. The CDR3 spans 16 residues. V lost 0 bases to trimming and J lost 7 bases, with 16 bases between them. The CDR3 region has the DNA TGTGCCAGCAGTTACTCCCGTGGAGGGCGGTACAACATTCAGTACTTC. Translating gives CASSYSRGGRYNIQYF.

This clonotype has ten or more counts. The rearrangement joins TRBV29-1 to TRBJ2-2, with D perhaps being TRBD1 or TRBD2 (5 bases each). The germline V and J ends were trimmed by 5 bases and 0 bases, with 10 bases remaining between them. Germline values: CDR1 SQVTM, CDR2 ANQGSEA. CDR3 length: 14 residues. DNA for the CDR3: TGCAGCGTTACACGGGGCCCGAACACCGGGGAGCTGTTTTTT. Protein: CSVTRGPNTGELFF.

In its sample, this clonotype was seen a few times. The chain employs TRBV4-1 and TRBJ1-1; perhaps TRBD1 as D (6 bases). Between the trimmed V and J ends, which lost 4 bases and 7 bases, there was a span of 19 bases. This CDR3 has 15 residues. Germline V lookup: CDR1 MGHRA, CDR2 YSYEKL. In DNA form, the CDR3 reads TGCGCCAGCAGCCCCAGACAGGAAAAGGTTTATGAAGCTTTCTTT. This sequence encodes CASSPRQEKVYEAFF.

This clonotype came up a few times. The chain couples TRBV6-2 or TRBV6-3 to TRBJ2-7, with 10 nucleotides matching TRBD2. From germline, CDR1 is MNHEY and CDR2 SVGEGT. V dropped 0 bases and J dropped 2; count of bases not matched to a gene: 19. The CDR3 totals 21 residues. Written as DNA, the CDR3 is TGTGCCAGCAGTTACTCGTTCTCTAGCGGGAGTTGGGAAGTATTAACCTACGAGCAGTACTTC. It translates to CASSYSFSSGSWEVLTYEQYF.

The rearrangement uses TRBV12-3 or TRBV12-4 and TRBJ2-1, with 12 bases lining up with TRBD2. CDR3 length: 14 residues. V shed 2 bases, J shed 10 bases, and the junction held 3 bases outside the gene matches. The CDR3 DNA sequence: TGTGCCAGCAGTTTAAGACTAGCGGGAGTAGAGCAGTTCTTC. It specifies CASSLRLAGVEQFF.

In its sample, this clonotype was seen a few times. The chain couples TRBV3-1 to TRBJ1-2; tentative D call: TRBD1 (6 bases). The germline gives CDR1 LGHDT, CDR2 YNNKEL (reference sequence). There are 15 residues in the CDR3. The germline V and J ends were trimmed by 0 bases and 8 bases, with 16 bases remaining between them. CDR3 amino acids: CASSQDRVRGRGYTF. The CDR3 DNA follows: TGTGCCAGCAGCCAAGATAGGGTCAGGGGAAGAGGCTACACCTTC.